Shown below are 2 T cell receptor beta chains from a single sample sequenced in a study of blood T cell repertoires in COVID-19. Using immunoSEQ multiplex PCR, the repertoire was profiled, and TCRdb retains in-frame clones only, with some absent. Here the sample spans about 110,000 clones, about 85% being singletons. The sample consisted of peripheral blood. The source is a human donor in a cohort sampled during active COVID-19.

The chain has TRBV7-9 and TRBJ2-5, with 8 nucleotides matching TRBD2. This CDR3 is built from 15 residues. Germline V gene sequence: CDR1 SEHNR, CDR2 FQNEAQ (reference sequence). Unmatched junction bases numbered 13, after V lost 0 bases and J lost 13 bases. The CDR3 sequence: CASSLAQGSGAWLYF. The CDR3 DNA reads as TGTGCCAGCAGCTTAGCGCAGGGTAGCGGGGCCTGGCTGTACTTC.

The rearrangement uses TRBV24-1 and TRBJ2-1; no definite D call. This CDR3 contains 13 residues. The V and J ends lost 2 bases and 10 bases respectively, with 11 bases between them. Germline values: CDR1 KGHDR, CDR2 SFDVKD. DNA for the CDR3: TGTGCCACCAGTGATTCAGGCGTGGGCGAGCAGTTCTTC. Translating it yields CATSDSGVGEQFF.